The 2 T cell receptor beta chains below all came from one sample that was sequenced in a study of response to subunit inactivated influenza vaccine. Each CDR3 protein is one row after TCRdb ran MiXCR on the RT-PCR reads. The data hold 610,000 or so distinct CDR3 sequences, with less than 15% observed a single time. The sample consisted of PBMCs from blood, taken 11 to 12 days after vaccination. The receptors here all came from a man aged 50 to 59 who received an inactivated influenza vaccine.

The chain recombines TRBV24-1 with TRBJ2-3; tentatively, D is TRBD1 (5 bases). Germline V lookup: CDR1 KGHDR, CDR2 SFDVKD. The CDR3 has 14 amino acids. V was cut by 3 bases and J by 4 bases, with 10 bases left in between. In DNA, the CDR3 is TGTGCCACCAGTGATGGCAGGGTAGCAGATACGCAGTATTTT. This sequence encodes CATSDGRVADTQYF.

This sequence joins TRBV20-1 and TRBJ1-4, with D possibly TRBD1 on 6 matching bases. The ends were cut back, 3 bases at V and 4 bases at J, with 15 bases in the middle. Germline V lookup: CDR1 DFQATT, CDR2 SNEGSKA (reference sequence). CDR3 size: 15 residues. This CDR3 reads CSASGGRVYNEKLFF. CDR3 bases: TGCAGTGCTAGTGGGGGCAGGGTATATAATGAAAAACTGTTTTTT.